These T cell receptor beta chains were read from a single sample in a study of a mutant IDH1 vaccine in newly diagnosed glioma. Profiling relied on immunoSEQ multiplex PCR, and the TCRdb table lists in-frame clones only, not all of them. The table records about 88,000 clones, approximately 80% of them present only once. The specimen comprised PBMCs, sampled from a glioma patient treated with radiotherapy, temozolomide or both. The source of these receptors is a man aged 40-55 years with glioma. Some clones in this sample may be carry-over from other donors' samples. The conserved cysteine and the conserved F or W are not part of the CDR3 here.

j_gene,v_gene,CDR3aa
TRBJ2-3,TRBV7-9,ASSLNRDQVFLTDTQY
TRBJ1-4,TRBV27,ASSWAADRAEKLF
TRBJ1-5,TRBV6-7,ASIEVPGNQPQH
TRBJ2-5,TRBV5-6,ASSRLGQKETQY
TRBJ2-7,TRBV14,ASSQTGHHRSYEQY
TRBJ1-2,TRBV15,ATSRDSLGGGYT
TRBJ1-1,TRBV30,AWSGGGSEAF
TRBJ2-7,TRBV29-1,SVEAIGAGDYEQY
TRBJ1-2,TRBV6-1,ASSLRGLVGGYT
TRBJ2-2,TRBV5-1,ASSFLAGERTGELF
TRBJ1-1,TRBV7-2,ASSLVQNTEAF
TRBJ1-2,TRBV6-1,ATHPGTGGFYGYT
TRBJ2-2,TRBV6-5,ASSYSTSLGTGELF
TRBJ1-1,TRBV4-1,ASSQGQMNTEAF
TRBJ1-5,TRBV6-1,ASSEQGLSNQPQH
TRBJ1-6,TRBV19,ASSTQGGGTGFSPLH
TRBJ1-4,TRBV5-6,ASSYRDRGTEKLF
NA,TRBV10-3,AISEGDRGTYEQY
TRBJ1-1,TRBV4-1,ASSPQPGQMNTEAF
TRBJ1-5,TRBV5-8,ASSQGQGQPQH
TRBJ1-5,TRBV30,AWSAGQPYQPQH
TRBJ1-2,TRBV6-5,ASSTDRDRGGYT
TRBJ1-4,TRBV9,ASSRQDNEKLF
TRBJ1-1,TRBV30,ARAPGQGLAADTEAF
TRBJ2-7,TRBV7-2,ASSPPGTIIYEQY
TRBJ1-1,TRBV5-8,ASSLALGNTEAF
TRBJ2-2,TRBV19,ASSTPLAPNTGELF
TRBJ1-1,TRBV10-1,ASTNDRGTEAF
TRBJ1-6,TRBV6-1,ASSVEGATNSPLH
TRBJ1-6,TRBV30,AWRHRDRGSLH
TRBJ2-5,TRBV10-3,AISEKSGEETQY
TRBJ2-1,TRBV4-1,ASSQDLVAGQNEQF
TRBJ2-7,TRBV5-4,ASSWWDRGSYEQY
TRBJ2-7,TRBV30,AWKVPGTVYEQY
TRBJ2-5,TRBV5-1,ASSLAGGYQETQY
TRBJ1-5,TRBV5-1,ASSLAAGGSQPQH
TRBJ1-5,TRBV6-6,ASSTNEGTQPQH